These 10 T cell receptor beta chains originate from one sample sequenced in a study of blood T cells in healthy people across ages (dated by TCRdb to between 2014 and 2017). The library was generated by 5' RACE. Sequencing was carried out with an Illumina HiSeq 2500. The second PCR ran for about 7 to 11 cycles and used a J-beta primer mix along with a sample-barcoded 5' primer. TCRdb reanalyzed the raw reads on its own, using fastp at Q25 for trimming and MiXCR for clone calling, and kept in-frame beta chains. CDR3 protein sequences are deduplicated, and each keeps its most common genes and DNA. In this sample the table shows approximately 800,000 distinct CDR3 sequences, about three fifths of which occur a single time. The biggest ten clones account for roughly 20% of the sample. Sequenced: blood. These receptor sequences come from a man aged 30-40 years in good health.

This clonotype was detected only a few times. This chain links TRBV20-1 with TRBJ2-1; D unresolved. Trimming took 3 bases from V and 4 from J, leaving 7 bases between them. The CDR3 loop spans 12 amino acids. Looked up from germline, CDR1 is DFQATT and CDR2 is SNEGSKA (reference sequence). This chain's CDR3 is CSARVGYNEQFF. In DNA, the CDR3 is TGCAGTGCTAGGGTCGGTTACAATGAGCAGTTCTTC.

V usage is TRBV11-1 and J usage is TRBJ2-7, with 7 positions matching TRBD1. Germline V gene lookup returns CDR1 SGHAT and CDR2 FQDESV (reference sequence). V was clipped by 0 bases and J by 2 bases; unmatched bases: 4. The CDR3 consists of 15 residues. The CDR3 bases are TGTGCCAGCAGCTTAGCCTGGGACAGCACCTACGAGCAGTACTTC. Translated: CASSLAWDSTYEQYF.

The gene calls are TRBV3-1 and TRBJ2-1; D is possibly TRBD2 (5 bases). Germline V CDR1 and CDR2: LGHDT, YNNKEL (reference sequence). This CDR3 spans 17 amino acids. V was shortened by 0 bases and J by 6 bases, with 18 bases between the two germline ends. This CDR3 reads CASSQDLSGIPPNEQFF. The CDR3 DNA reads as TGTGCCAGCAGCCAAGATCTTTCCGGGATCCCCCCCAATGAGCAGTTCTTC.

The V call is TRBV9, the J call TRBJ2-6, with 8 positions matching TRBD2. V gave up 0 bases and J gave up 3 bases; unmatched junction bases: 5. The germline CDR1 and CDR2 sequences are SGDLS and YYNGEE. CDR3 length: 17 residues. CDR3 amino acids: CASSVDGGAFGANVLTF. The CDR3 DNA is TGTGCCAGCAGCGTAGACGGGGGGGCCTTTGGGGCCAACGTCCTGACTTTC.

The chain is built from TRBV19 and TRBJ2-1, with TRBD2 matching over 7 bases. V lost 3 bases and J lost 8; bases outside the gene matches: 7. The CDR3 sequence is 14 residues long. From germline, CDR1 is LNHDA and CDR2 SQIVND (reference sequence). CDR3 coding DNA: TGTGCCAGTAGTATCCGGGGAGGGGTCGATGAGCAGTTCTTC. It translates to CASSIRGGVDEQFF.

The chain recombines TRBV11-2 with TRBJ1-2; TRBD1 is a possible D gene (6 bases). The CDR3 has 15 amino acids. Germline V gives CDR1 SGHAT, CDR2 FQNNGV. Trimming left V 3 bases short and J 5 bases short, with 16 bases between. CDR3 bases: TGTGCCAGCAGCTTGGGACACCCCTCTCGGTATGGCTACACCTTC. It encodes CASSLGHPSRYGYTF.

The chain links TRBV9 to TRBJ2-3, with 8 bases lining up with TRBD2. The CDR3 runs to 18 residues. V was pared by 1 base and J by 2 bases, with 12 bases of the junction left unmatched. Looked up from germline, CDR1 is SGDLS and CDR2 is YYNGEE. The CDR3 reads CASSVMGEASGLTDTQYF. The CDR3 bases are TGTGCCAGCAGCGTAATGGGGGAGGCTAGCGGGCTCACAGATACGCAGTATTTT.

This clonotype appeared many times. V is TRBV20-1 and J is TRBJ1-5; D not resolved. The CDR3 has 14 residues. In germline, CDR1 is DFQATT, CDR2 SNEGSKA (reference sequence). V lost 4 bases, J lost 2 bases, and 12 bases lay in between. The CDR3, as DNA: TGCAGTGCTACTACCATCGATGGCAATCAGCCCCAGCATTTT. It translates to CSATTIDGNQPQHF.

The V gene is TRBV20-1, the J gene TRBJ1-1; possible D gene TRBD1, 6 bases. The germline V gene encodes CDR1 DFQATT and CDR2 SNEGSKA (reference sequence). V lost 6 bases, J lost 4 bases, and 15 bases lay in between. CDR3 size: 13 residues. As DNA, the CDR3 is TGCAGTGCCAGAACAGGGTTGGTCACTGAAGCTTTCTTT. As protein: CSARTGLVTEAFF.

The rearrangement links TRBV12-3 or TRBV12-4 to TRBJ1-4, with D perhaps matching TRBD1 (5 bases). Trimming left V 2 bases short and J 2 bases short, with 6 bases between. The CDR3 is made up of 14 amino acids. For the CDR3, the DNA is TGTGCCAGCAGTTTATGGGGGACTAATGAAAAACTGTTTTTT. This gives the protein CASSLWGTNEKLFF.